The next 19 T cell receptor beta chains were all read from a single sample in a study of T-cell memory formation after mild COVID-19. One entry per CDR3 protein, called by TCRdb with MiXCR from the 5' RACE reads. The table records roughly 350,000 distinct CDR3 sequences, roughly 15% of them present only once. The material sequenced was PBMCs or a T cell subset sorted from them (not recorded which). These receptors all come from a man between 18 and 35 years old who had mild COVID-19 (a few samples of this study predate the infection). Cell type and time point are not known.

This clonotype was counted a few times. The chain joins TRBV4-3 to TRBJ1-2, with D possibly being TRBD1 (6 bases). CDR1 is LGHNA, CDR2 YSLEER, per germline. The ends were cut back, 0 bases at V and 4 bases at J, with 12 bases in the middle. CDR3 length equals 15 residues. This chain's CDR3 is CASSQDRPDSYGYTF. Here the CDR3 DNA reads TGCGCCAGCAGCCAAGACCGCCCGGACAGCTATGGCTACACCTTC.

The chain links TRBV21-1 to TRBJ2-7; the tabulated D call, TRBD2, remains unverified against the DNA. TRBV21-1 is labeled a pseudogene. The CDR3 is made up of 17 amino acids. Here the CDR3 reads CASSPPVVSEKGYEQYV. DNA of the CDR3: TGTGCCAGCAGCCCTCCCGTGGTCTCCGAAAAAGGCTACGAGCAGTACGTC.

The rearrangement uses TRBV7-9 and TRBJ1-4, with a possible D match to TRBD1 (6 bases). CDR3 size: 13 residues. The germline V gene encodes CDR1 SEHNR and CDR2 FQNEAQ (reference sequence). Trimming left V 7 bases short and J 7 bases short, with 13 bases between. The CDR3 region has the DNA TGTGCCAGCACCCAACTACAGGGTGAAAAACTGTTTTTT. It is translated as CASTQLQGEKLFF.

The genes are TRBV14 and TRBJ2-7, with a possible D match to TRBD1 (5 bases). CDR1 is SGHDN, CDR2 FVKESK, per germline. V lost 8 bases and J lost 2, with 19 bases in between. The CDR3 is 15 amino acids. The CDR3 coding sequence is TGTGCCAGCGGGGCCCACCCTGGCCCAACCTACGAGCAGTACTTC. Amino acids: CASGAHPGPTYEQYF.

V is TRBV6-6 and J is TRBJ1-5, with 11 bases identical to TRBD1. Per the germline V gene, CDR1 is MNHNY and CDR2 is SVGAGI (reference sequence). CDR3 length: 18 residues. With 5 bases clipped from V and 0 bases from J, the junction kept 9 bases outside the gene matches. CDR3 sequence: CASSKGTGGTYSNQPQHF. The CDR3 DNA reads TGTGCCAGCAGTAAGGGGACAGGGGGGACTTATAGCAATCAGCCCCAGCATTTT.

This clonotype was recorded at least ten times. This sequence joins TRBV5-1 and TRBJ2-1; 8 bases are shared with TRBD1. The CDR3 is 13 residues long. Germline assignment: CDR1 SGHRS and CDR2 YFSETQ. The trim removed 2 bases at V and 8 bases at J, leaving 3 bases unmatched. CDR3 sequence (DNA): TGCGCCAGCAGCTTCAGGGGGCAAGATGAGCAGTTCTTC. Translation gives CASSFRGQDEQFF. The entire variable domain, with the rest obtained from reference TRBV5-1 and TRBJ2-1, is as follows: KAGVTQTPRYLIKTRGQQVTLSCSPISGHRSVSWYQQTPGQGLQFLFEYFSETQRNKGNFPGRFSGRQFSNSRSEMNVSTLELGDSALYLCASSFRGQDEQFFGPGTRLTVL.

This clonotype was seen more than once but under ten times. The V and J genes are TRBV7-2 and TRBJ2-3, with 9 positions matching TRBD2. With 3 bases clipped from V and 6 bases from J, the junction kept 4 bases outside the gene matches. There are 14 residues in the CDR3. Per the germline V gene, CDR1 is SGHTA and CDR2 is FQGNSA. The DNA for the CDR3 is TGTGCCAGCAGCTTTGCTAGCGGGGACGATACGCAGTATTTT. Translation: CASSFASGDDTQYF.

This clonotype was seen only a few times. The V and J genes are TRBV5-1 and TRBJ2-2; 11 positions agree with TRBD2. V was clipped by 4 bases and J by 0 bases; unmatched bases: 11. The germline V gene encodes CDR1 SGHRS and CDR2 YFSETQ. CDR3 size: 19 residues. CDR3 DNA: TGCGCCAGCAGCCCTACCCGTAGACTAGCGGGACCGAACACCGGGGAGCTGTTTTTT. Its protein product is CASSPTRRLAGPNTGELFF.

This rearrangement joins TRBV9 to TRBJ2-1; D unclear. The CDR3 runs to 13 residues. V dropped 0 bases and J dropped 7 bases, with 8 bases sitting between them. CDR1 and CDR2 from the germline V gene are SGDLS and YYNGEE. DNA of the CDR3: TGTGCCAGCAGCGTAGAGGCATGGAATGAGCAGTTCTTC. As protein: CASSVEAWNEQFF.

J is TRBJ2-1 and V is TRBV4-1; tentative D call: TRBD1 (6 bases). Germline V lookup: CDR1 MGHRA, CDR2 YSYEKL. CDR3 length equals 15 residues. Between the trimmed V and J ends, which lost 5 bases and 8 bases, there was a span of 19 bases. CDR3 sequence reads: CASSYRDTLRDEQFF. In DNA, the CDR3 is TGCGCCAGCAGCTACCGGGACACGTTAAGGGATGAGCAGTTCTTC.

The rearrangement uses TRBV5-1 and TRBJ2-7; 11 bases match TRBD2. The germline V gene has CDR1 SGHRS and CDR2 YFSETQ. This CDR3 contains 15 residues. V was pared by 4 bases and J by 7 bases, with 10 bases of the junction left unmatched. The CDR3 here is CASSGASGGNKEQYF. For the CDR3, the DNA is TGCGCCAGCAGCGGGGCTAGCGGGGGGAATAAGGAGCAGTACTTC. The full variable domain, in which reference TRBV5-1 and TRBJ2-7 provide the parts outside the CDR3, is KAGVTQTPRYLIKTRGQQVTLSCSPISGHRSVSWYQQTPGQGLQFLFEYFSETQRNKGNFPGRFSGRQFSNSRSEMNVSTLELGDSALYLCASSGASGGNKEQYFGPGTRLTVT.

This chain uses TRBV20-1 with TRBJ1-2; the D gene is possibly TRBD1 (5 bases). Germline lookup yields CDR1 DFQATT and CDR2 SNEGSKA (reference sequence). Trimming took 0 bases from V and 8 from J, leaving 13 bases between them. The CDR3 consists of 13 residues. The CDR3 DNA follows: TGCAGTGCTAGAGAGTCGGGGGTGTGGGGCTACACCTTC. This translates into CSARESGVWGYTF.

CDR3 loop: CASSEALDRGAVEQYF. DNA for the CDR3: TGTGCCAGCAGTGAAGCCTTGGACAGGGGGGCTGTCGAGCAGTACTTC. This chain connects TRBV2 to TRBJ2-7; TRBD1 agrees at 10 bases. CDR3 length: 16 residues. Trimming at V came to 0 bases and at J to 6 bases, leaving 8 bases not matched to a gene. Germline lookup yields CDR1 SNHLY and CDR2 FYNNEI.

This clonotype was seen a few times. The V and J genes are TRBV7-9 and TRBJ1-5, with D perhaps matching TRBD1 (6 bases). V lost 3 bases to trimming and J lost 4 bases, with 16 bases between them. The V gene's germline CDR1 is SEHNR and CDR2 FQNEAQ (reference sequence). This CDR3 contains 16 residues. CDR3 amino acids: CASSFSSGERNQPQHF. In nucleotides, the CDR3 is TGTGCCAGCAGCTTTTCCTCAGGGGAGAGGAATCAGCCCCAGCATTTT.

This clonotype came up many times. The rearrangement joins TRBV12-3 or TRBV12-4 to TRBJ2-2; 11 bases line up with TRBD2. The V segment lost 8 bases and the J segment 4 bases; nucleotides outside the gene matches: 9. This CDR3 is 16 amino acids long. The CDR3 DNA follows: TGTGCCAGCCGACTAGCGGGGACATCCCTCACCGGGGAGCTGTTTTTT. Residues: CASRLAGTSLTGELFF.

This clonotype was counted between two and nine times. The gene calls are TRBV5-8 and TRBJ1-4; 7 nucleotides align to TRBD1. CDR1 SGHTS and CDR2 YDEGEE come from the germline V gene. The V gene end was trimmed by 4 bases and the J gene end by 10 bases; junction bases not matched to a gene: 7. This CDR3 spans 13 amino acids. CDR3 bases: TGTGCCAGCAGCCTCACAGGGGCGGCAAAACTGTTTTTT. It codes for CASSLTGAAKLFF. The full variable domain, in which reference TRBV5-8 and TRBJ1-4 provide the parts outside the CDR3, is EAGVTQSPTHLIKTRGQQATLRCSPISGHTSVYWYQQALGLGLQFLLWYDEGEERNRGNFPPRFSGRQFPNYSSELNVNALELEDSALYLCASSLTGAAKLFFGSGTQLSVL.

This clonotype was detected a few times. This chain connects TRBV7-2 to TRBJ1-2; no firm D call. Trimming left V 5 bases short and J 6 bases short, with 16 bases between. The CDR3 consists of 14 residues. Germline CDR1 reads SGHTA; CDR2 reads FQGNSA. CDR3 sequence: CASSPPVERNGYTF. The CDR3 bases are TGTGCCAGCAGCCCGCCCGTCGAGCGAAATGGCTACACCTTC.

This clonotype occurred a few times. The chain uses TRBV3-1 and TRBJ2-5; TRBD2 aligns across 8 bases. The CDR3 has 15 residues. The germline CDR1 and CDR2 sequences are LGHDT and YNNKEL (reference sequence). J gave up 7 bases and V 4 bases, and 11 bases lay outside the gene matches. CDR3 amino acids: CASSREGLGVGTQYF. As DNA, the CDR3 is TGTGCCAGCAGCCGAGAGGGACTAGGGGTGGGGACCCAGTACTTC.

This chain joins TRBV28 and TRBJ1-6; 7 nucleotides line up with TRBD1. The ends lost 4 bases at V and 3 bases at J; junction bases unmatched: 0. The germline gives CDR1 MDHEN, CDR2 SYDVKM. The length of the CDR3 is 14 residues. DNA of the CDR3: TGTGCCAGCAGTTCAGGGGGCTATAATTCACCCCTCCACTTT. Translating it yields CASSSGGYNSPLHF.